This passage covers 20 T cell receptor beta chains from one sample sequenced in a study of blood T cell repertoires in COVID-19. Data came from immunoSEQ multiplex PCR; TCRdb stores just in-frame clones and leaves some out. The profile shows about 60,000 clones, around 88% of them singletons. Sequenced material: peripheral blood. The origin of the receptors is a man aged 55 to 70 with acute or convalescent COVID-19.

Remarks on this clone: The sample carries other DNA sequences with the same CDR3. The rearrangement joins TRBV28 to TRBJ2-7; maybe TRBD1 (5 bases). V lost 4 bases, J lost 4 bases, and 11 bases lay in between. CDR1 MDHEN and CDR2 SYDVKM come from the germline V gene. The CDR3 loop spans 13 amino acids. The DNA of the CDR3 is TGTGCCAGCAGTTCTGGACAATCTTACGAGCAGTACTTC. Amino acid sequence: CASSSGQSYEQYF.

This clone has a handful of counts. V and J are TRBV7-3 and TRBJ2-7, with 8 nucleotides matching TRBD1. Per germline, CDR1 SGHTA and CDR2 FQGTGA. This CDR3 is built from 14 residues. The J segment lost 5 bases and the V segment lost 5 bases, leaving 8 bases of the junction unmatched. The CDR3 DNA reads as TGTGCCAGCAGCCCCCTTGGGACAGGAGACGAGCAGTACTTC. Amino acid sequence: CASSPLGTGDEQYF. Complete variable domain (other parts from reference TRBV7-3 and TRBJ2-7): GAGVSQTPSNKVTEKGKYVELRCDPISGHTALYWYRQSLGQGPEFLIYFQGTGAADDSGLPNDRFFAVRPEGSVSTLKIQRTERGDSAVYLCASSPLGTGDEQYFGPGTRLTVT.

This chain uses TRBV28 with TRBJ2-5; D ambiguous. V was pared by 5 bases and J by 3 bases, with 7 bases between. CDR3 length: 12 amino acids. Germline assignment: CDR1 MDHEN and CDR2 SYDVKM. CDR3 residues: CASSLGEETQYF. The CDR3 nucleotides read TGTGCCAGCAGTCTAGGAGAAGAGACCCAGTACTTC.

The rearrangement joins TRBV18 to TRBJ1-5, with 8 positions matching TRBD1. CDR3 length: 16 residues. Unmatched junction bases numbered 10, after V lost 3 bases and J lost 6 bases. Germline loops: CDR1 KGHSH, CDR2 LQKENI. CDR3 bases: TGTGCCAGCTCACCGCTCGGACAGGGCCTGGGTCAGCCCCAGCATTTT. Translating it yields CASSPLGQGLGQPQHF.

The rearrangement joins TRBV6-5 to TRBJ1-2; 10 nucleotides agree with TRBD1. The germline V gene encodes CDR1 MNHEY and CDR2 SVGAGI. J was trimmed by 2 bases and V by 5 bases; bases with no gene match: 5. The length of the CDR3 is 15 residues. DNA for the CDR3: TGTGCCAGCAGTAGACAGGGGGCAGGGAACTATGGCTACACCTTC. Residues: CASSRQGAGNYGYTF.

This chain joins TRBV14 and TRBJ2-1; 7 positions match TRBD2. V shed 6 bases, J shed 8 bases, and the junction held 22 bases outside the gene matches. CDR1 and CDR2 from the germline V gene are SGHDN and FVKESK. This CDR3 is 18 amino acids long. This CDR3 is CASRPLVARGTRGDEQFF. The CDR3 bases are TGTGCCAGCAGGCCCTTGGTGGCGAGAGGCACCCGGGGGGATGAGCAGTTCTTC. Filled out from reference TRBV14 and TRBJ2-1, the complete variable domain reads EAGVTQFPSHSVIEKGQTVTLRCDPISGHDNLYWYRRVMGKEIKFLLHFVKESKQDESGMPNNRFLAERTGGTYSTLKVQPAELEDSGVYFCASRPLVARGTRGDEQFFGPGTRLTVL.

V and J are TRBV4-1 and TRBJ1-1; TRBD1 aligns across 8 bases. The CDR3 is 15 residues long. The J segment lost 1 base and the V segment lost 3 bases, leaving 4 bases of the junction unmatched. Germline-derived CDR1 and CDR2 are MGHRA and YSYEKL. DNA for the CDR3: TGCGCCAGCAGCCAGGTGGACAGGGAGAACACTGAAGCTTTCTTT. It translates to CASSQVDRENTEAFF.

The rearrangement joins TRBV19 to TRBJ1-2; TRBD1 is a possible D gene (6 bases). Deletions cut 6 bases from V and 8 bases from J, with 16 bases between. Germline-derived CDR1 and CDR2 are LNHDA and SQIVND (reference sequence). The CDR3 extends over 13 amino acids. The chain's CDR3 is CASRQGFPIGYTF. CDR3 coding DNA: TGTGCCAGTAGACAGGGATTCCCGATCGGCTACACCTTC.

The chain employs TRBV10-3 and TRBJ2-6; 12 bases line up with TRBD1. Germline assignment: CDR1 ENHRY and CDR2 SYGVKD. The junction had 7 bases not matched to a gene; V was cut back by 4 bases and J by 0 bases. This CDR3 has 19 residues. CDR3 region: CAISAGQGQGASGANVLTF. CDR3 sequence (DNA): TGTGCCATCAGTGCCGGACAGGGACAGGGGGCCTCTGGGGCCAACGTCCTGACTTTC.

This chain uses TRBV28 with TRBJ1-1; D gene uncertain. Trimming shortened V by 2 bases and J by 0 bases, and 7 bases separated the two germline ends. Looked up from germline, CDR1 is MDHEN and CDR2 is SYDVKM. The CDR3 has 14 residues. CDR3 bases: TGTGCCAGCAGTTTACCTTCTTTGAACACTGAAGCTTTCTTT. Translated, it gives CASSLPSLNTEAFF.

The rearrangement joins TRBV9 to TRBJ1-4; D unresolved. Germline V gives CDR1 SGDLS, CDR2 YYNGEE. This CDR3 region has 16 residues. Trimming cost V 3 bases and J 0 bases, with 12 bases left between them. DNA of the CDR3: TGTGCCAGCAGCGCACCCTGGAGCGCAACTAATGAAAAACTGTTTTTT. Protein: CASSAPWSATNEKLFF.

The J gene is TRBJ2-3, the V gene TRBV7-3; TRBD2 might be the D (6 bases). Deletions cut 2 bases from V and 4 bases from J, with 10 bases between. The CDR3 extends over 14 amino acids. Looked up from germline, CDR1 is SGHTA and CDR2 is FQGTGA. The CDR3 nucleotides are TGTGCCAGCAGCTTATCGGGAGCTGCAGATACGCAGTATTTT. Its protein is CASSLSGAADTQYF.

This chain's CDR3 is CASSYEDYTEAFF. In nucleotides, the CDR3 is TGTGCCAGCAGTTACGAAGACTACACTGAAGCTTTCTTT. The chain couples TRBV6-5 to TRBJ1-1; D gene unclear. The CDR3 is 13 amino acids. Trimming left V 2 bases short and J 3 bases short, with 7 bases between. Germline V lookup: CDR1 MNHEY, CDR2 SVGAGI.

This rearrangement joins TRBV25-1 to TRBJ1-1; tentative D call: TRBD1 (5 bases). V was cut by 4 bases and J by 7 bases, with 16 bases left in between. The CDR3 is 14 amino acids. CDR1 MGHDK and CDR2 SYGVNS come from the germline V gene. The CDR3 reads CASSGGTGSREAFF. DNA of the CDR3: TGTGCCAGCAGTGGCGGGACTGGCTCTCGTGAAGCTTTCTTT. Full variable domain (remainder filled in from reference TRBV25-1 and TRBJ1-1): EADIYQTPRYLVIGTGKKITLECSQTMGHDKMYWYQQDPGMELHLIHYSYGVNSTEKGDLSSESTVSRIRTEHFPLTLESARPSHTSQYLCASSGGTGSREAFFGQGTRLTVV.

J is TRBJ1-2 and V is TRBV5-5; D may be TRBD1 (5 bases). Per the germline V gene, CDR1 is SGHKS and CDR2 is YYEKEE (reference sequence). Trimming removed 0 bases from V and 3 bases from J, with 9 bases in between. This CDR3 contains 14 residues. The CDR3 sequence is CASSLAWGDYGYTF. The CDR3 nucleotides read TGTGCCAGCAGCTTGGCCTGGGGGGACTATGGCTACACCTTC.

V is TRBV5-1 and J is TRBJ2-1, with D hard to call. The CDR3 is 13 residues long. Germline V gene sequence: CDR1 SGHRS, CDR2 YFSETQ. Trimming took off 1 base at V and 4 bases at J, with 6 bases between the two ends. The CDR3 bases are TGCGCCAGCAGCTTGATCGGGTACAATGAGCAGTTCTTC. Translated: CASSLIGYNEQFF.

The chain combines TRBV24-1 with TRBJ2-1; the D gene is possibly TRBD2 (6 bases). CDR1 KGHDR and CDR2 SFDVKD come from the germline V gene. The CDR3 covers 16 residues. Trimming pared 3 bases from V and 1 base from J, leaving 12 bases between. CDR3 residues: CATSDRSGRSYNEQFF. The CDR3 DNA sequence: TGTGCCACCAGTGATCGTAGTGGGAGGTCCTACAATGAGCAGTTCTTC.

V gene TRBV7-7 combines with J gene TRBJ2-3, with a possible D match to TRBD2 (5 bases). Trimming stripped 4 bases from V and 5 bases from J, with 22 bases between. CDR3 length equals 17 residues. Germline V gives CDR1 SSHAT, CDR2 FNYEAQ (reference sequence). The CDR3 region has the DNA TGTGCCAGCAGCTCCGGAGTTTACAGCGGTGGCGAAGATACGCAGTATTTT. Amino acid sequence: CASSSGVYSGGEDTQYF.

The chain uses TRBV5-5 and TRBJ1-5; D possibly corresponds to TRBD1 (6 bases). Trimming pared 1 base from V and 4 bases from J, leaving 12 bases between. The CDR3 has 15 amino acids. In germline, CDR1 is SGHKS, CDR2 YYEKEE (reference sequence). CDR3 bases: TGTGCCAGCAGCTTGTACCAGGGGCAAAATCAGCCCCAGCATTTT. Its translation: CASSLYQGQNQPQHF. Filled out from reference TRBV5-5 and TRBJ1-5, the complete variable domain reads DAGVTQSPTHLIKTRGQQVTLRCSPISGHKSVSWYQQVLGQGPQFIFQYYEKEERGRGNFPDRFSARQFPNYSSELNVNALLLGDSALYLCASSLYQGQNQPQHFGDGTRLSIL.

The chain couples TRBV28 to TRBJ1-1; 7 nucleotides align to TRBD1. This CDR3 is built from 15 residues. The germline gives CDR1 MDHEN, CDR2 SYDVKM. J gave up 11 bases and V 6 bases, and 18 bases lay outside the gene matches. The CDR3 sequence is CASRHGQAYHRWAFF. The DNA of the CDR3 is TGTGCCAGCAGACATGGACAGGCTTATCACCGGTGGGCTTTCTTT.